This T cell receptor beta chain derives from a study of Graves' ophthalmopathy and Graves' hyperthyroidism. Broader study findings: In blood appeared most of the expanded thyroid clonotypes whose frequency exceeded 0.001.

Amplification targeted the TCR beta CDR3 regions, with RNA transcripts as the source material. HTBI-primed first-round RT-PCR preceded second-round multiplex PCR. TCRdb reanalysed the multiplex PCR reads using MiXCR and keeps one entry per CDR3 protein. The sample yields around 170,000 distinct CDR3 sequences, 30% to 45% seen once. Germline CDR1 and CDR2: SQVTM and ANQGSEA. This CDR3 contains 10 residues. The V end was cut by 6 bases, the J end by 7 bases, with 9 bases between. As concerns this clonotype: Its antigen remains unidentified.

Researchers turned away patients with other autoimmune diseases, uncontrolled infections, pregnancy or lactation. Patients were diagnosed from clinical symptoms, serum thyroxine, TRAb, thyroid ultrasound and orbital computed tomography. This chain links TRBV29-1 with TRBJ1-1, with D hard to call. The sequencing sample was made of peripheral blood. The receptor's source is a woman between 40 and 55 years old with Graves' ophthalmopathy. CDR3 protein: CSVQEIEAFF. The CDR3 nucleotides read TGCAGCGTCCAGGAGATTGAAGCTTTCTTT.